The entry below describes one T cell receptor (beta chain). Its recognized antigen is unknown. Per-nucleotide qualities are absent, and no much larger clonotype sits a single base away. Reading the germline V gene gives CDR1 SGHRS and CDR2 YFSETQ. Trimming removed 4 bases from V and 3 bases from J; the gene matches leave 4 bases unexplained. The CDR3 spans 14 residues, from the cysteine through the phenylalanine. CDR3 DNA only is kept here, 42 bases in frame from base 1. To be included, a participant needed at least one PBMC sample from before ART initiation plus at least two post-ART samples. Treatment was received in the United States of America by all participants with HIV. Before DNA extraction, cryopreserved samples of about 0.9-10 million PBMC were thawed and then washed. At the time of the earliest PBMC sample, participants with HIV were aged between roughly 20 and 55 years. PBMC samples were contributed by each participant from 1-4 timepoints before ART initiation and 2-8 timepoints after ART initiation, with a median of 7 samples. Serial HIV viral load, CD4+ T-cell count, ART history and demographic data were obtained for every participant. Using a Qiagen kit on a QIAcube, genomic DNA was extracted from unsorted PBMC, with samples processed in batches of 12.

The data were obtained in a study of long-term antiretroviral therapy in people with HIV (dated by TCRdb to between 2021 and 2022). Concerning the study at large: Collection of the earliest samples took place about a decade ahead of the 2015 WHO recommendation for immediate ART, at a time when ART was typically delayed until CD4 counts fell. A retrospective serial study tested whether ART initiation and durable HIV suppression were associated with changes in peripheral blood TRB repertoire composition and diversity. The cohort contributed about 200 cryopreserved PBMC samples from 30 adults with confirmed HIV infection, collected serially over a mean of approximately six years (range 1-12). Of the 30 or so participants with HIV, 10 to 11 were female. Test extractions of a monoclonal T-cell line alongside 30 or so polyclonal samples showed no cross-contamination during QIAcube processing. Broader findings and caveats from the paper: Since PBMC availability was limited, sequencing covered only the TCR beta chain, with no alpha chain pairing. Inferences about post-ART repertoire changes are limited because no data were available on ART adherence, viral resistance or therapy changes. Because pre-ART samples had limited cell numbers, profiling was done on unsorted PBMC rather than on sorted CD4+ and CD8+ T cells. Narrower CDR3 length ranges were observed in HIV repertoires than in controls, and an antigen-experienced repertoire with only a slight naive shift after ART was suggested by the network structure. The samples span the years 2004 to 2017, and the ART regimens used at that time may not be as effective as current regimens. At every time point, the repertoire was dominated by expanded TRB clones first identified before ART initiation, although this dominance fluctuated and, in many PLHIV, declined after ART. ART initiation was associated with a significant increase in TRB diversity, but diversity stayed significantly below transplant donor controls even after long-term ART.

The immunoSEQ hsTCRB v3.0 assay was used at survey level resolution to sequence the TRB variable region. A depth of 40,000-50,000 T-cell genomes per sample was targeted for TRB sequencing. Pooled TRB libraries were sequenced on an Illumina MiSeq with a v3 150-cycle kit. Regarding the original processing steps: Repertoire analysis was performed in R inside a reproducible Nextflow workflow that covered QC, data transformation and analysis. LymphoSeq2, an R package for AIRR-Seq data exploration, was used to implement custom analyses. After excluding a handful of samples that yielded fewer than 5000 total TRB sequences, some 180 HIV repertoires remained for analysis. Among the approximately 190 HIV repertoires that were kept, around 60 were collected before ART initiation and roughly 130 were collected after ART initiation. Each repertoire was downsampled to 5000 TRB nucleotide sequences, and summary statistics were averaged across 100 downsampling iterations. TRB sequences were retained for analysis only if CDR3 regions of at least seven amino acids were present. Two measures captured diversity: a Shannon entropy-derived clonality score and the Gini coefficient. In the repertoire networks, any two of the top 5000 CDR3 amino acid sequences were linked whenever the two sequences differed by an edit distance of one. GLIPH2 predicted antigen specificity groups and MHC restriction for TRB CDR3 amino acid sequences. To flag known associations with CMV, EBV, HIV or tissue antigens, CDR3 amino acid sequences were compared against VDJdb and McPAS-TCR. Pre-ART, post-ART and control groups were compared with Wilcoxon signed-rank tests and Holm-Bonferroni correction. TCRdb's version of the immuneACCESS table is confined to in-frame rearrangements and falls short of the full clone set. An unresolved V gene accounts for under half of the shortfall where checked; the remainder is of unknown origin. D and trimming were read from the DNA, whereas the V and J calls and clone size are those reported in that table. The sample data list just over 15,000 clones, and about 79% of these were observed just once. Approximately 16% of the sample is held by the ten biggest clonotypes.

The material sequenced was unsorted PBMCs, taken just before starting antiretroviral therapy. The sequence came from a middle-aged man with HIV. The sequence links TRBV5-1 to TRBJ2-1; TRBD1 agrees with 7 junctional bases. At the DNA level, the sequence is TGCGCCAGCAGCCCCGGGACAGACTACAATGAGCAGTTCTTC. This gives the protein CASSPGTDYNEQFF.